Following are 11 T cell receptor beta chains from one sample sequenced in a study of T cells in Graves' hyperthyroidism and ophthalmopathy. RNA transcripts served as the template for amplifying TCR beta CDR3 regions. First-round RT-PCR of the TCR CDR3 relied on the HTBI primer set. MiXCR was run by TCRdb on the multiplex PCR reads, yielding one entry per CDR3 protein. The data hold 330,000 or so distinct CDR3 sequences, with less than 20% observed a single time. Material: blood. Receptor source: a man aged 50-59 years with Graves' ophthalmopathy.

The genes are TRBV28 and TRBJ2-7; D is uncertain. This CDR3 is 14 amino acids long. V dropped 3 bases and J dropped 0 bases, with 9 bases sitting between them. The germline CDR1 and CDR2 sequences are MDHEN and SYDVKM. CDR3 region: CASSFSTNSYEQYF. The CDR3 nucleotides are TGTGCCAGCAGTTTTTCAACGAACTCCTACGAGCAGTACTTC.

In this sample, this clonotype turned up a few times. V usage is TRBV18 and J usage is TRBJ2-1, with 9 bases lining up with TRBD2. The CDR3 contains 15 residues. The V segment lost 6 bases and the J segment 7 bases; nucleotides outside the gene matches: 10. The germline gives CDR1 KGHSH, CDR2 LQKENI. The CDR3 loop is CASSFGTSQGNEQFF. The CDR3 nucleotides read TGTGCCAGCTCGTTCGGGACTAGCCAGGGGAATGAGCAGTTCTTC.

This clonotype came up many times. The chain joins TRBV5-1 to TRBJ1-1; D is uncertain. Deletions cut 1 base from V and 9 bases from J, with 13 bases between. The CDR3 sequence is 13 residues long. Germline V gene lookup returns CDR1 SGHRS and CDR2 YFSETQ. The CDR3 DNA reads TGCGCCAGCAGCTTGACAGTGTCGATACAAGCTTTCTTT. Protein: CASSLTVSIQAFF. Variable domain in full (rest from reference TRBV5-1 and TRBJ1-1): KAGVTQTPRYLIKTRGQQVTLSCSPISGHRSVSWYQQTPGQGLQFLFEYFSETQRNKGNFPGRFSGRQFSNSRSEMNVSTLELGDSALYLCASSLTVSIQAFFGQGTRLTVV.

To note about this clonotype: Mismatch with germline at one junction end may stem from a read error. J is TRBJ2-3 and V is TRBV4-1, with D perhaps TRBD2 (5 bases). Germline CDR1 is MGHRA and CDR2 is YSYEKL. This CDR3 region has 16 residues. This chain's CDR3 is CASSQDRGSRVDTQYF. CDR3 DNA sequence: TGTGCCAGCAGCCAAGATCGGGGTAGTCGGGTAGATACGCAGTATTTT.

Turning to this clonotype: Likely a read error: the CDR3 ends without its conserved phenylalanine or tryptophan. The chain employs TRBV6-2 or TRBV6-3 and TRBJ1-1; D gene unclear. Trimming shortened V by 7 bases and J by 1 base, and 10 bases separated the two germline ends. There are 13 residues in the CDR3. CDR1 is MNHEY, CDR2 SVGEGT, per germline. DNA for the CDR3: TGTGCCAGCAATCACAGAGCGAACACTGAAGCTTTCTCT. It yields the protein CASNHRANTEAFS.

The genes are TRBV7-2 and TRBJ2-7; 9 positions match TRBD2. V shed 5 bases, J shed 0 bases, and the junction held 2 bases outside the gene matches. CDR1 is SGHTA, CDR2 FQGNSA, per germline. The length of the CDR3 is 14 residues. CDR3 nucleotides: TGTGCCAGCAGCCCTAGCGGGGCCTCCTACGAGCAGTACTTC. This translates into CASSPSGASYEQYF.

The genes are TRBV6-1 and TRBJ1-3; a possible D gene is TRBD1 (5 bases). Trimming shortened V by 2 bases and J by 1 base, and 9 bases separated the two germline ends. Germline loops: CDR1 MNHNS, CDR2 SASEGT. The CDR3 sequence is 15 residues long. The CDR3 spells CASSETWTSGNTIYF. For the CDR3, the DNA is TGTGCCAGCAGTGAAACCTGGACATCTGGAAACACCATATATTTT.

In this sample, this clonotype turned up a few times. The CDR3 sequence: CASSSRDRGEQYF. In nucleotides, the CDR3 is TGTGCCAGCAGCTCACGGGACAGAGGCGAGCAGTACTTC. J is TRBJ2-7 and V is TRBV7-6, with 7 bases fitting TRBD1. Germline loops: CDR1 SGHVS, CDR2 FNYEAQ. The J segment lost 6 bases and the V segment lost 4 bases, leaving 6 bases of the junction unmatched. CDR3 length: 13 residues.

This clonotype has more than one count but fewer than ten. The chain couples TRBV28 to TRBJ2-1; no clear D gene. CDR1 and CDR2 from the germline V gene are MDHEN and SYDVKM. CDR3 length: 11 residues. V lost 4 bases, J lost 9 bases, and 7 bases lay in between. The CDR3 region is CASSWVSEQFF. The DNA for the CDR3 is TGTGCCAGCAGTTGGGTTTCTGAGCAGTTCTTC. The full variable domain, rest sourced from reference TRBV28 and TRBJ2-1, is DVKVTQSSRYLVKRTGEKVFLECVQDMDHENMFWYRQDPGLGLRLIYFSYDVKMKEKGDIPEGYSVSREKKERFSLILESASTNQTSMYLCASSWVSEQFFGPGTRLTVL.

This clonotype has only a few counts. This rearrangement joins TRBV6-2 or TRBV6-3 to TRBJ2-7; D is unclear. Germline V gene lookup returns CDR1 MNHEY and CDR2 SVGEGT. The CDR3 loop spans 12 amino acids. Trimming took 0 bases from V and 7 from J, leaving 7 bases between them. CDR3 in amino acids: CASSYSFWEQYF. The CDR3 DNA is TGTGCCAGCAGTTACTCATTCTGGGAGCAGTACTTC.

This clonotype has more than one count but fewer than ten. The V call is TRBV7-9, the J call TRBJ2-5; D not resolved. The CDR3 sequence is 11 residues long. Germline CDR1 and CDR2: SEHNR and FQNEAQ (reference sequence). Trimming removed 4 bases at V and 9 bases at J, with 9 bases between. As DNA, the CDR3 is TGTGCCAGCAGCTCCTCTGGAGCCCAGTACTTC. It codes for CASSSSGAQYF. The entire variable domain, with the rest obtained from reference TRBV7-9 and TRBJ2-5, is as follows: DTGVSQNPRHKITKRGQNVTFRCDPISEHNRLYWYRQTLGQGPEFLTYFQNEAQLEKSRLLSDRFSAERPKGSFSTLEIQRTEQGDSAMYLCASSSSGAQYFGPGTRLLVL.